These 6 T cell receptor beta chains came from one sample sequenced in a study of post-analysis software for immune sequencing data. Study results and limitations: Comparison of patients with controls showed five TRBV segments more frequent in patients, TRBV5-6, TRBV5-1 and TRBV20-1 among them.

Each TCR beta cDNA library carried unique molecular identifiers. TCRdb called the PCR reads again in MiXCR, with one record for every CDR3 protein. The sample has about 540,000 distinct CDR3 sequences; around a third are singletons. Their recognized antigens are unknown. Material for sequencing was blood. Every receptor here comes from a girl aged 2-17 years with multiple sclerosis.

V gene TRBV20-1 combines with J gene TRBJ2-5; the D is unclear. Between the trimmed V and J ends, which lost 3 bases and 3 bases, there was a span of 23 bases. Germline-derived CDR1 and CDR2 are DFQATT and SNEGSKA (reference sequence). The CDR3 length is 17 residues. DNA of the CDR3: TGCAGTGCTAGTCGTTTTCTCGGCCTAGGGTCCGAAGAGACCCAGTACTTC. This translates into CSASRFLGLGSEETQYF.

V and J are TRBV5-1 and TRBJ2-5; 11 positions agree with TRBD1. This CDR3 spans 17 amino acids. Per the germline V gene, CDR1 is SGHRS and CDR2 is YFSETQ. After removal of 2 bases from V and 5 bases from J, the junction contained 11 bases not matched to a gene. The CDR3 DNA reads TGCGCCAGCAGCTTCGACCCTGGGACAGGGGGGAGTGAGACCCAGTACTTC. Amino acids: CASSFDPGTGGSETQYF.

There are a few counts of this clonotype. V is TRBV4-1 and J is TRBJ1-2; TRBD1 is a possible D gene (5 bases). This CDR3 has 16 amino acids. Germline assignment: CDR1 MGHRA and CDR2 YSYEKL. Between the trimmed V and J ends, which lost 0 bases and 5 bases, there was a span of 16 bases. CDR3 nucleotides: TGCGCCAGCAGCCAAGAAAGGGACGGTGCTCCGTATGGCTACACCTTC. Translation: CASSQERDGAPYGYTF.

This clonotype was recorded a few times. The V gene is TRBV20-1, the J gene TRBJ2-1, with 7 bases lining up with TRBD2. CDR3 length: 13 residues. Germline V gene sequence: CDR1 DFQATT, CDR2 SNEGSKA (reference sequence). V dropped 6 bases and J dropped 6; count of bases not matched to a gene: 8. The CDR3 here is CSAGLAVPNEQFF. The CDR3 nucleotides read TGCAGTGCGGGGCTAGCGGTGCCCAATGAGCAGTTCTTC.

This rearrangement joins TRBV20-1 to TRBJ2-3; 9 bases match TRBD2. CDR1 and CDR2 from the germline V gene are DFQATT and SNEGSKA (reference sequence). V dropped 6 bases and J dropped 0; count of bases not matched to a gene: 4. There are 14 residues in the CDR3. In nucleotides, the CDR3 is TGCAGTGCGCCAGCGGGGGGAAGCACAGATACGCAGTATTTT. It specifies CSAPAGGSTDTQYF.

This clonotype has more than one count but fewer than ten. This chain uses TRBV6-1 with TRBJ2-6; TRBD1 aligns across 9 bases. The CDR3 sequence is 17 residues long. Germline V gene data show CDR1 as MNHNS and CDR2 as SASEGT. V lost 4 bases to trimming and J lost 0 bases; unmatched junction nucleotides: 4. CDR3 DNA sequence: TGTGCCAGCAGTGTTGTGACAGGGGGCTCTGGGGCCAACGTCCTGACTTTC. This sequence encodes CASSVVTGGSGANVLTF.